This TCR beta chain is from a study of blood T cells in healthy people across ages (dated by TCRdb to between 2014 and 2017). At the level of the whole study: In model experiments, roughly one uniquely barcoded TCR beta cDNA molecule per two T cells was captured by template switching. Age-related changes in TCR beta repertoire diversity were measured in the study by deep sequencing normalized with unique cDNA molecular identifiers. The study analyzed two additional independent replicas of 1 million unique cDNA reads from the same blood draw for two donors, one aged 18 to 29 and one aged 80 or older. To avoid experimental bias, donors of different ages were distributed randomly across sequencing lanes. The donors were split into four age groups: young (average around 17 years), middle-aged (about 40), aged (about 62) and long-lived (roughly 86). Beyond this particular receptor, the publication reports: Observed TCR beta diversity per million T cells fell roughly linearly with age, and a significant reduction was already apparent by age roughly 40. Conclusive comparison of naive and antigen-experienced compartments was prevented by the profiling of bulk unsorted PBMCs. Observed TCR beta diversity correlated strongly with the percentage of naive T cells measured by flow cytometry. Total diversity estimates from one million sequenced T cells were considered lower bounds and underestimates. The long-lived group showed more naive CD4+ T cells, fewer expanded clones and increased TCR diversity than the aged group, suggesting age selection. Because the CMV infection status of the donors was unknown, age-related changes in expanded clonotypes may potentially have been confounded.

Donors were under 40 systemically healthy Caucasian individuals from Russia aged roughly 6 to 95 years. Each donor gave around 9.9 milliliters of peripheral blood, collected into EDTA-treated Vacutainer tubes. Ficoll-Paque density-gradient centrifugation was used to isolate PBMCs, with at least 7 million obtained per sample. Total RNA was extracted from PBMCs with Trizol reagent, with at least 6 micrograms obtained per sample. For every donor, flow cytometry on a PBMC aliquot measured the percentage of naive CD45RAhigh/CD27high T cells. Per the germline V gene (reference sequence), PRHDT is the CDR1 and FYEKMQ is the CDR2. From its cysteine to its phenylalanine, the CDR3 spans 13 amino acids. Only CDR3 DNA remains: 39 bases, in frame from the first base. Between the V and J ends, shortened by 7 bases and 4 bases respectively, the junction contains 13 bases. Worth noting for this clonotype: The antigen this receptor binds is unknown. Base qualities are not recorded, but no much larger clone differs from it by a single base.

The library was built by means of 5' RACE. The sequencer was an Illumina HiSeq 2500. The second PCR ran for roughly 7 to 11 cycles and used a J-beta primer mix along with a sample-barcoded 5' primer. Each TCR beta cDNA molecule received a unique molecular identifier from a template-switch 5' adaptor carrying 12 random nucleotides. Each sample yielded at least 2.5 million CDR3-containing paired-end reads. The Mint cDNA synthesis kit, primed by a TRBC-specific oligonucleotide, was used to synthesize first-strand cDNA from all RNA. All cDNA was treated with uracil-DNA glycosylase and then went through a first 18-cycle PCR with the universal primers M1SS and BC2_uni_R. Processing in the source paper ran as follows. Each sample was normalized by randomly selecting 1 million high-quality reads, each carrying a distinct molecular identifier. Instead of being binned into consensus sequences, reads with shared molecular identifiers were discarded. MiTCR, set to a Q25 quality threshold and the strictest error-elimination algorithm, was used for CDR3 identification, clonotype clustering and error correction. Lower-bound total TCR beta diversity was estimated with a nonparametric unseen species model using Euler transformation. In TCRdb, the public reads were trimmed at Q25 with fastp and aligned with MiXCR, with productive beta chains retained. Each entry is one CDR3 protein sequence, shown with its most common DNA and genes. The V and J calls shown here were made by TCRdb, not taken from the authors' results. The sample includes roughly 1,800,000 distinct CDR3 sequences, with roughly 52% observed a single time. The ten largest clones capture over 2% of the sample.

In this chain, TRBV13 is recombined with TRBJ1-2; possibly the D gene is TRBD1, per 5 matching bases. This sequence originates from a woman between 40 and 55 years old in good health. Source material: blood. The sequenced DNA: TGTGCCAGCACCCCTCAGGGTGGCTATGGCTACACCTTC. It is translated as CASTPQGGYGYTF.